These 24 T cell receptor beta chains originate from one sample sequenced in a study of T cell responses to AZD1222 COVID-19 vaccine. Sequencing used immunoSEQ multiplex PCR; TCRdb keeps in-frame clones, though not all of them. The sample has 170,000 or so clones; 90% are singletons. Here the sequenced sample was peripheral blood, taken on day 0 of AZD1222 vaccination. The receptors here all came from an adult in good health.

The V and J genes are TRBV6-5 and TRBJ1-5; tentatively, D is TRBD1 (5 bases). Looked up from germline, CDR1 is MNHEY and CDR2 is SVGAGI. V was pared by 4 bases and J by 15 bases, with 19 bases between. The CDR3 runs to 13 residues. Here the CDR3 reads CASSLVAWDSPHF. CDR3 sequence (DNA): TGTGCCAGCAGTTTAGTTGCATGGGACTCCCCGCATTTT.

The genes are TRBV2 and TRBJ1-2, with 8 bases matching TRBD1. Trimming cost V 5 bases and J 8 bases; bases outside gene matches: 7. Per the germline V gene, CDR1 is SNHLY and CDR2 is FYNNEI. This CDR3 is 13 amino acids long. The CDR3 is CASSRTGKDGYTF. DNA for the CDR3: TGTGCCAGCAGTCGGACAGGGAAGGACGGCTACACCTTC.

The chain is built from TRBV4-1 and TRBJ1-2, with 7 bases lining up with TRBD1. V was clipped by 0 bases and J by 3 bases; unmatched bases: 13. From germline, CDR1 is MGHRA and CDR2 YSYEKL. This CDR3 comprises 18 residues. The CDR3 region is CASSQDSGGTGVHYGYTF. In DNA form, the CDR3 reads TGCGCCAGCAGCCAAGATTCGGGCGGCACAGGGGTTCACTATGGCTACACCTTC.

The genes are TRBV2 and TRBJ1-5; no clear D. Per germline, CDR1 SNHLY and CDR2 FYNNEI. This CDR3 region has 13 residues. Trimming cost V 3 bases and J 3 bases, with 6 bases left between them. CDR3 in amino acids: CASSDDFNQPQHF. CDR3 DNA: TGTGCCAGCAGTGACGACTTCAATCAGCCCCAGCATTTT.

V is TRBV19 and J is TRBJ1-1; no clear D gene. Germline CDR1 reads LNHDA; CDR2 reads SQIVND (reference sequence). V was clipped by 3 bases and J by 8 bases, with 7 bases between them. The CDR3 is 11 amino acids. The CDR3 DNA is TGTGCCAGTAGTATCCGGCGAGAAGCTTTCTTT. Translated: CASSIRREAFF.

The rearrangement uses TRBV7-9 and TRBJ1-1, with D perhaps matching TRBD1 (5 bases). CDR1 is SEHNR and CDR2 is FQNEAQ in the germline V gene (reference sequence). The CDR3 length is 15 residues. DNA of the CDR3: TGTCCGAACCAAGCTGGGTCGCAGGGAGAGTCTGAAGCTTTCTTT. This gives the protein CPNQAGSQGESEAFF.

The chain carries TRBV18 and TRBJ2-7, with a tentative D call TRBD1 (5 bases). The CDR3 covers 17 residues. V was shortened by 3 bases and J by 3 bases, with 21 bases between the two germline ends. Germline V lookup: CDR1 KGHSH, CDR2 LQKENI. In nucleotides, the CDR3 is TGTGCCAGCTCACCGCCCTTCGACAGTCTATCCGGCTACGAGCAGTACTTC. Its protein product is CASSPPFDSLSGYEQYF.

The CDR3: CARSFGGSWYEQYF. In nucleotides, the CDR3 is TGTGCCAGAAGCTTCGGGGGCTCATGGTACGAGCAGTACTTC. The chain joins TRBV5-3 to TRBJ2-7, with D tentatively TRBD1 or TRBD2 (6 bases each). TRBV5-3 is noted as an ORF with a role that remains uncertain. Trimming pared 2 bases from V and 4 bases from J, leaving 13 bases between. CDR3 length: 14 residues.

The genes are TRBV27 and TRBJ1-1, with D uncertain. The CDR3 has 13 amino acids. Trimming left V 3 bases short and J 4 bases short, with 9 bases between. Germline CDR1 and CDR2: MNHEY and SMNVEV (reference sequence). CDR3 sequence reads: CASSFGRTTEAFF. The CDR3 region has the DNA TGTGCCAGCAGTTTCGGACGGACCACTGAAGCTTTCTTT.

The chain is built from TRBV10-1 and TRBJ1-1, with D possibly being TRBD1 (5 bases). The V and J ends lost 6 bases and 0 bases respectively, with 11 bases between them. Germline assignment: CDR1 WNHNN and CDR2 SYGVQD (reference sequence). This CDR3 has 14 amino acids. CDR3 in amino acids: CASSATDMNTEAFF. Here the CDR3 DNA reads TGCGCCAGCAGCGCGACAGATATGAACACTGAAGCTTTCTTT.

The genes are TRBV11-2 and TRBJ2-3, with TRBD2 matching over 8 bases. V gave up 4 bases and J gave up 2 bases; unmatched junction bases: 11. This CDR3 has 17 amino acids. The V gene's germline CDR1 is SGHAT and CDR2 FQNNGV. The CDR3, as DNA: TGTGCCAGCAGCTACGCCGGGAGGGGGGGGGCCACAGATACGCAGTATTTT. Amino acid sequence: CASSYAGRGGATDTQYF.

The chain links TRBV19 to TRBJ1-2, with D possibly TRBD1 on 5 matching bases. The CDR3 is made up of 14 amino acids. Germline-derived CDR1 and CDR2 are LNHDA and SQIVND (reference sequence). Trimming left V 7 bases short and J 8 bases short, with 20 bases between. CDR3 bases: TGTGCCAGTACCGATGTGGGGGGATCGGAGGGCTACACCTTC. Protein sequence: CASTDVGGSEGYTF.

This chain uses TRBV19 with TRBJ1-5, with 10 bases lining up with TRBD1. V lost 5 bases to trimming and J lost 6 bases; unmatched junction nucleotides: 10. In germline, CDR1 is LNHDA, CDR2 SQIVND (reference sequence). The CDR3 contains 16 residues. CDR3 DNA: TGTGCCAGTAGTTTCTCCCGGGACAGGGGCTCTCAGCCCCAGCATTTT. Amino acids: CASSFSRDRGSQPQHF.

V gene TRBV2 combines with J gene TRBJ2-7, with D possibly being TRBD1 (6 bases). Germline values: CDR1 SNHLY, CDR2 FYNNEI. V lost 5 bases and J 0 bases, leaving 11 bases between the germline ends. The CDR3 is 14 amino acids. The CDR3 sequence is CASSQGSSSYEQYF. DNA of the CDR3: TGTGCCAGCAGTCAGGGGTCTAGCTCCTACGAGCAGTACTTC.

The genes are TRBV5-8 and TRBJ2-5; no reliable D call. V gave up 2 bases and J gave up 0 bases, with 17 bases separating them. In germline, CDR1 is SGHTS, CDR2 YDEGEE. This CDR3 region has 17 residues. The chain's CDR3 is CASSFVVTVSNQETQYF. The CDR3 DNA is TGTGCCAGCAGCTTTGTTGTGACTGTTTCGAACCAAGAGACCCAGTACTTC.

The CDR3 sequence is CASHLAGGPETQYF. CDR3 bases: TGCGCCAGCCATTTAGCGGGGGGGCCGGAGACCCAGTACTTC. The V call is TRBV5-1, the J call TRBJ2-5, with 11 bases aligning to TRBD2. In germline, CDR1 is SGHRS, CDR2 YFSETQ. The CDR3 totals 14 residues. With V trimmed by 7 bases and J by 5 bases, 7 bases remained unmatched.

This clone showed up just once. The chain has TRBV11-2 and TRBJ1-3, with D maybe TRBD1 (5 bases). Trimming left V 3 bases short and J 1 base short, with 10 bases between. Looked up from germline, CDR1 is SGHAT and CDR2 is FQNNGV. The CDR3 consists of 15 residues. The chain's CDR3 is CASSFPGGSGNTIYF. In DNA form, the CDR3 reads TGTGCCAGCAGCTTTCCCGGGGGGTCTGGAAACACCATATATTTT. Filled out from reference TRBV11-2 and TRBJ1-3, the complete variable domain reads EAGVAQSPRYKIIEKRQSVAFWCNPISGHATLYWYQQILGQGPKLLIQFQNNGVVDDSQLPKDRFSAERLKGVDSTLKIQPAKLEDSAVYLCASSFPGGSGNTIYFGEGSWLTVV.

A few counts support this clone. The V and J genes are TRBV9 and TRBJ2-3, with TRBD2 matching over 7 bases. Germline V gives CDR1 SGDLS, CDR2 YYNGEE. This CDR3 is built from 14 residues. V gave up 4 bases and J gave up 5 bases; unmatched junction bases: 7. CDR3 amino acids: CASSKGLSLDTQYF. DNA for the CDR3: TGTGCCAGCAGCAAGGGACTATCCCTAGATACGCAGTATTTT.

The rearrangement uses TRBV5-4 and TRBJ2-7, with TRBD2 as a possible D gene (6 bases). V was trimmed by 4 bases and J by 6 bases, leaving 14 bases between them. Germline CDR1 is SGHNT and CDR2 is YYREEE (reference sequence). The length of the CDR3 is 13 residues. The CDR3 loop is CASSARRGSEQYF. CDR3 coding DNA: TGTGCCAGCAGCGCCCGGCGGGGCAGCGAGCAGTACTTC.

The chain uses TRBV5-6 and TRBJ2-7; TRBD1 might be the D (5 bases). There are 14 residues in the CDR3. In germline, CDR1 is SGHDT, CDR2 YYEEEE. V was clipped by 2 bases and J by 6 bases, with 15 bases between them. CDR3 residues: CASSFFQQGTEQYF. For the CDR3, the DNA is TGTGCCAGCAGCTTTTTCCAGCAGGGCACCGAGCAGTACTTC.

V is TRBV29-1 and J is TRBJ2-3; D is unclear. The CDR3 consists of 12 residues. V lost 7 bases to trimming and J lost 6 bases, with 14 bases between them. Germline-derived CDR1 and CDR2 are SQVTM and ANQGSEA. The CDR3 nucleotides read TGCAGCGCGGTTGGGGAAGGGGATACGCAGTATTTT. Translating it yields CSAVGEGDTQYF.

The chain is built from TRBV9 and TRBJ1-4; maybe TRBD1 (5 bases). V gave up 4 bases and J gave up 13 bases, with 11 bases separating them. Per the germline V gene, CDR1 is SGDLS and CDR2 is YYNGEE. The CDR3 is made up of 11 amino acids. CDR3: CASSRGAGLFF. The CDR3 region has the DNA TGTGCCAGCAGCCGAGGGGCGGGACTGTTTTTT.

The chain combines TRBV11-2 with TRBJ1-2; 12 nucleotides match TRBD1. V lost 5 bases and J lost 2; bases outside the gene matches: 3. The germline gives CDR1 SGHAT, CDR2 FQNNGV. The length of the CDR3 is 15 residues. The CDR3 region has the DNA TGTGCCAGCAGCATCGGGACAGGGGGCAACTATGGCTACACCTTC. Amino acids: CASSIGTGGNYGYTF.

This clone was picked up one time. The CDR3 DNA reads TGTGCCATCAATCAGCCCCAGCATTTT. Encoded protein: CAINQPQHF. The genes are TRBV10-3 and TRBJ1-5; the D is unclear. The V and J ends lost 7 bases and 5 bases respectively, with 0 bases between them. The CDR3 runs to 9 residues. Germline V gene lookup returns CDR1 ENHRY and CDR2 SYGVKD.